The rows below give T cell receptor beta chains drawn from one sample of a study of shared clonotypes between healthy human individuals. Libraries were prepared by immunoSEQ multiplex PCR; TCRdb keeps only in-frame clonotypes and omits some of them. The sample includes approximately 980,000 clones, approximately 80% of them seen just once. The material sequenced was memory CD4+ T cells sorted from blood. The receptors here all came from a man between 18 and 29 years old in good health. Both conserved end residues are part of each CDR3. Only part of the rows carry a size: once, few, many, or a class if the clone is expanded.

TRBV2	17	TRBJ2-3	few	CASRLVESSLLPDTQYF
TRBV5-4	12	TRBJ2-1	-	CASSLFNQEQFF
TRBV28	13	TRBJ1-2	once	CASGGGTNYGYTF
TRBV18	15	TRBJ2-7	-	CASSPRSGDLSEQYF
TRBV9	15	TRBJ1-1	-	CASSLSPTGYQEAFF
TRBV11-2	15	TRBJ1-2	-	CASSLDRTGVYGYTF
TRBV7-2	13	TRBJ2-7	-	CASSLPPLREQYF
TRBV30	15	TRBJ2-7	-	CAWSPLGGGTYEQYF
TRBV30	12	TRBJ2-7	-	CAWSGAATRAYF
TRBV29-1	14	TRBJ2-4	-	CSVEDSANKNIQYF
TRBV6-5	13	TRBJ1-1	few	CASSYTGDTEAFF
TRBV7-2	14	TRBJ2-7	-	CASSLPSGRGGKYF
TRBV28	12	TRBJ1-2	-	CASSFSGYGYTF
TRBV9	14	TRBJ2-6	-	CASSRFSGANVLTF
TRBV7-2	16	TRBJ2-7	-	CASSYLAGKSSYEQYF
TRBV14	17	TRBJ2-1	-	CASSQYTDIGRDNEQFF
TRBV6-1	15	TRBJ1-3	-	CASSPVVGSGNTIYF
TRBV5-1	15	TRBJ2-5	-	CASSLHGGREETQYF
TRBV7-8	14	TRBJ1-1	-	CASSPGSLGTEAFF
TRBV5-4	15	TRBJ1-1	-	CASSLATIGGLEAFF
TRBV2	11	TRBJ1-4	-	CASSEYEKLFF
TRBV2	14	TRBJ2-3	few	CASSVGLAGDTQYF